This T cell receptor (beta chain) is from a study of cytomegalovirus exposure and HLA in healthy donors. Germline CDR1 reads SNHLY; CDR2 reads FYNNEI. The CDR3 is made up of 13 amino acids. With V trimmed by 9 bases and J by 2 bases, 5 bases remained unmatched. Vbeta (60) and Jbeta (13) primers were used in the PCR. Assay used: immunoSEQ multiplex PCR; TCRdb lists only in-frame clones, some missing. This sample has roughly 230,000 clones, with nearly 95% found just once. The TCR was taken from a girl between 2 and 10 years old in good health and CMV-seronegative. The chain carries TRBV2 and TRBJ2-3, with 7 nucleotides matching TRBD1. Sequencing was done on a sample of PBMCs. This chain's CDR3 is CARGQVNTDTQYF. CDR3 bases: TGTGCCAGAGGACAGGTTAACACAGATACGCAGTATTTT.